The T cell receptor (beta chain) described here comes from a study of post-analysis software for immune sequencing data. As concerns this clonotype: Its antigen remains unknown.

This CDR3 spans 16 amino acids. V lost 5 bases to trimming and J lost 4 bases; unmatched junction nucleotides: 7. Germline V lookup: CDR1 MNHNY, CDR2 SVGAGI (reference sequence). Sequencing libraries made from TCR beta cDNA carried unique molecular identifiers. Using its own MiXCR run on the PCR reads, TCRdb lists one record per CDR3 protein. The data hold some 890,000 distinct CDR3 sequences, with roughly half observed a single time. Study results and limitations: Roughly 5 TRBV segments occurring more often in patients than controls included TRBV5-6, TRBV5-1 and TRBV20-1.

V gene TRBV6-6 combines with J gene TRBJ2-2; TRBD1 matches 10 bases. Sequencing used blood. The TCR originated in a girl aged 10 to 17 with multiple sclerosis. CDR3 amino acids: CASSRRQGAGTGELFF. In nucleotides, the CDR3 is TGTGCCAGCAGTCGCCGACAGGGGGCTGGCACCGGGGAGCTGTTTTTT.